The clone carrying this T cell receptor beta chain was counted only a few times. Its specificity is unknown. Expressed TCRB transcripts were sequenced because the entire RNA isolate underwent reverse transcription. Method: immunoSEQ multiplex PCR; TCRdb's copy keeps in-frame clones and lacks some. The sample contains about 53,000 clones, roughly 63% of which appear only once. Trimming pared 5 bases from V and 5 bases from J, leaving 12 bases between. Per the germline V gene, CDR1 is MDHEN and CDR2 is SYDVKM. This CDR3 comprises 13 residues. These data originate in a study of beta chain features in type 1 diabetes. The study, taken as a whole, reports: All four CD4+ subsets from Type 1 diabetes patients carried moderately but significantly shorter TCRB CDR3s.

The sequencing sample was made of stem cell memory CD4+ T cells from blood. The TCR comes from a woman aged 25 to 39 with type 1 diabetes. This chain connects TRBV28 to TRBJ1-1, with D perhaps TRBD1 (6 bases). The CDR3 loop reads CASSPHTGTEAFF. The CDR3 DNA sequence: TGTGCCAGCAGTCCCCACACAGGGACTGAAGCTTTCTTT.